The 7 T cell receptor beta chains listed next were all sequenced from one sample in a study of T cells after yellow fever vaccination. MiXCR, run by TCRdb on the 5' RACE reads, gives a single entry per CDR3 protein. The sample lists about 550,000 distinct CDR3 sequences; 15% to 20% were seen once. The material sequenced was PBMCs, taken 15 days after the yellow fever booster vaccination. Receptors were obtained from a man aged 30 to 39 who received the YFV17D yellow fever vaccine.

The chain joins TRBV6-1 to TRBJ2-1, with 9 positions matching TRBD1. CDR1 is MNHNS, CDR2 SASEGT, per germline. CDR3 length equals 16 residues. The V segment lost 6 bases and the J segment 7 bases; nucleotides outside the gene matches: 13. The CDR3 region is CASRVQGAEQGNEQFF. DNA of the CDR3: TGTGCCAGCAGAGTACAGGGGGCGGAACAAGGGAATGAGCAGTTCTTC.

This clonotype occurred many times. V gene TRBV7-2 combines with J gene TRBJ1-3; 8 positions agree with TRBD1. Germline values: CDR1 SGHTA, CDR2 FQGNSA. This CDR3 spans 15 amino acids. V shed 3 bases and J 0 bases; nucleotides not matched to a gene: 1. In DNA, the CDR3 is TGTGCCAGCAGCTTTACAGGGGGCTCTGGAAACACCATATATTTT. Its protein is CASSFTGGSGNTIYF.

The chain combines TRBV7-3 with TRBJ2-1; a weak D match, TRBD2 (5 bases). Germline V gene data show CDR1 as SGHTA and CDR2 as FQGTGA. This CDR3 has 15 amino acids. Trimming stripped 4 bases from V and 0 bases from J, with 10 bases between. The CDR3 loop reads CASSSGDHSYNEQFF. CDR3 DNA: TGTGCCAGCAGCTCCGGGGATCACTCCTACAATGAGCAGTTCTTC.

The chain employs TRBV20-1 and TRBJ2-3; unclear D gene. Trimming removed 6 bases from V and 4 bases from J, with 8 bases in between. The CDR3 contains 11 residues. Per germline, CDR1 DFQATT and CDR2 SNEGSKA (reference sequence). Here the CDR3 reads CSAPRADTQYF. The CDR3, as DNA: TGCAGTGCCCCGAGAGCAGATACGCAGTATTTT.

The chain links TRBV5-1 to TRBJ2-5; TRBD2 is a possible D gene (6 bases). V was pared by 5 bases and J by 7 bases, with 24 bases between. This CDR3 has 16 amino acids. Per the germline V gene, CDR1 is SGHRS and CDR2 is YFSETQ. The CDR3 reads CASSKGGTTEEVTQYF. As DNA, the CDR3 is TGCGCCAGCAGTAAGGGCGGGACGACCGAAGAAGTGACCCAGTACTTC.

A few counts support this clonotype. The chain is built from TRBV18 and TRBJ2-3, with TRBD2 matching 13 bases. Trimming removed 5 bases from V and 6 bases from J; junction bases left unmatched: 8. Germline lookup yields CDR1 KGHSH and CDR2 LQKENI. The CDR3 is 16 amino acids. CDR3 nucleotide sequence: TGTGCCAGCTCATCCGGACTAGCGGGAGTGGAGGATACGCAGTATTTT. This gives the protein CASSSGLAGVEDTQYF.

This clonotype has a handful of counts. The V call is TRBV10-3, the J call TRBJ2-3, with D possibly matching TRBD1 (6 bases). The germline V and J ends were trimmed by 6 bases and 2 bases, with 9 bases remaining between them. CDR1 is ENHRY and CDR2 is SYGVKD in the germline V gene. The CDR3 totals 13 residues. The CDR3 is CAISRDNTDTQYF. The CDR3 bases are TGTGCCATCAGCCGGGACAACACAGATACGCAGTATTTT.